The 30 T cell receptor beta chains below were found in one sample sequenced in a study of brain T cells in children with intractable seizures. The repertoire was sequenced with immunoSEQ multiplex PCR; TCRdb's copy has only in-frame clones and lacks some. Of roughly 110,000 clones listed, approximately 94% were seen once; the top ten hold around 4.1%. The sample consisted of peripheral blood, taken at surgery. The source of these receptors is a boy younger than two with hemimegalencephaly and intractable seizures.

The chain joins TRBV27 to TRBJ1-3; D not certain. Germline V gene sequence: CDR1 MNHEY, CDR2 SMNVEV (reference sequence). V lost 0 bases and J lost 0, with 9 bases in between. CDR3 length equals 16 residues. The CDR3 loop is CASSLSTVVSGNTIYF. CDR3 nucleotide sequence: TGTGCCAGCAGTTTATCCACAGTGGTCTCTGGAAACACCATATATTTT.

The chain recombines TRBV15 with TRBJ1-4, with unresolved D. This CDR3 contains 16 residues. The germline CDR1 and CDR2 sequences are LNHNV and YYDKDF (reference sequence). V lost 1 base and J lost 2, with 11 bases in between. In DNA, the CDR3 is TGTGCCACCAGCAGAGTGGTGAGTGCCACTAATGAAAAACTGTTTTTT. This codes for CATSRVVSATNEKLFF.

The CDR3 loop reads CASSDQVYEQYF. DNA of the CDR3: TGTGCCAGCAGTGACCAGGTCTACGAGCAGTACTTC. This chain uses TRBV2 with TRBJ2-7, with D hard to call. The germline gives CDR1 SNHLY, CDR2 FYNNEI. This CDR3 region has 12 residues. V was pared by 3 bases and J by 3 bases, with 6 bases between.

The genes are TRBV19 and TRBJ2-7; TRBD1 matches at 7 bases. This CDR3 is 22 amino acids long. V shed 7 bases and J 0 bases; nucleotides not matched to a gene: 30. Germline CDR1 reads LNHDA; CDR2 reads SQIVND (reference sequence). The CDR3 DNA is TGTGCCAGTACGACGAAAACGGCCGGAGACAGGGCGCAGGTAGCCTACTCCTACGAGCAGTACTTC. This translates into CASTTKTAGDRAQVAYSYEQYF. Looking up the rest from reference TRBV19 and TRBJ2-7 gives the full variable domain: DGGITQSPKYLFRKEGQNVTLSCEQNLNHDAMYWYRQDPGQGLRLIYYSQIVNDFQKGDIAEGYSVSREKKESFPLTVTSAQKNPTAFYLCASTTKTAGDRAQVAYSYEQYFGPGTRLTVT.

The chain carries TRBV11-3 and TRBJ2-1; D is ambiguous. The CDR3 spans 13 residues. The germline V and J ends were trimmed by 2 bases and 6 bases, with 8 bases remaining between them. CDR1 and CDR2 (germline): SGHNT, YENEEA. CDR3 region: CASSLRPFNEQFF. The DNA for the CDR3 is TGTGCCAGCAGCTTAAGACCGTTCAATGAGCAGTTCTTC.

This chain connects TRBV19 to TRBJ2-3; 8 nucleotides agree with TRBD2. The V segment lost 3 bases and the J segment 11 bases; nucleotides outside the gene matches: 7. This CDR3 is 13 amino acids long. Germline CDR1 is LNHDA and CDR2 is SQIVND (reference sequence). The CDR3 protein is CASSMVSGAGQYF. CDR3 in DNA: TGTGCCAGTAGTATGGTTAGCGGGGCAGGGCAGTATTTT.

V gene TRBV27 combines with J gene TRBJ1-4; TRBD1 might be the D (5 bases). Trimming left V 5 bases short and J 3 bases short, with 19 bases between. This CDR3 contains 17 residues. Germline assignment: CDR1 MNHEY and CDR2 SMNVEV (reference sequence). DNA of the CDR3: TGTGCCAGCAGTCACCAAGGGGTTGGACGACCTAATGAAAAACTGTTTTTT. Protein product: CASSHQGVGRPNEKLFF.

This clone was seen only a few times. The J gene is TRBJ2-5, the V gene TRBV9, with D hard to call. Germline V gene lookup returns CDR1 SGDLS and CDR2 YYNGEE. This CDR3 is built from 13 residues. Trimming removed 0 bases at V and 1 base at J, with 4 bases between. The CDR3 loop reads CASSVGGQETQYF. CDR3 nucleotide sequence: TGTGCCAGCAGCGTAGGGGGCCAAGAGACCCAGTACTTC.

A single count supports this clone. V is TRBV28 and J is TRBJ1-4; D gene unclear. CDR3 length equals 16 residues. V was shortened by 2 bases and J by 6 bases, with 16 bases between the two germline ends. Germline V lookup: CDR1 MDHEN, CDR2 SYDVKM. The CDR3 coding sequence is TGTGCCAGCAGTTTACCCAGACGGGGTAGGGATGAAAAACTGTTTTTT. Translating gives CASSLPRRGRDEKLFF.

The chain combines TRBV3-1 (or the pseudogene TRBV3-2) with TRBJ1-2; D uncertain. This CDR3 has 12 amino acids. Germline CDR1 reads LGHDT; CDR2 reads YNNKEL (reference sequence). V lost 0 bases and J lost 4, with 3 bases in between. The chain's CDR3 is CASSQDRYGYTF. The CDR3 DNA follows: TGTGCCAGCAGCCAAGATCGCTATGGCTACACCTTC.

The rearrangement links TRBV23-1 to TRBJ2-6; TRBD1 matches 7 bases. TRBV23-1 is identified as an open reading frame with a role that is uncertain. The V and J ends lost 7 bases and 1 base, in that order; junction bases with no gene match: 16. The CDR3 length is 19 residues. CDR3 coding DNA: TGCGCCAGCAAAACAGTATGGGGACAGAGCTCATCTGGGGCCAACGTCCTGACTTTC. Its translation: CASKTVWGQSSSGANVLTF.

The chain combines TRBV19 with TRBJ1-6, with 7 nucleotides matching TRBD1. V dropped 6 bases and J dropped 6; count of bases not matched to a gene: 5. The germline V gene has CDR1 LNHDA and CDR2 SQIVND (reference sequence). The CDR3 is made up of 14 amino acids. The DNA of the CDR3 is TGTGCCAGTAGGAGGGACAGTGCTAATTCACCCCTCCACTTT. This translates into CASRRDSANSPLHF.

The chain combines TRBV5-6 with TRBJ2-7; no definite D call. The V gene's germline CDR1 is SGHDT and CDR2 YYEEEE. Trimming removed 2 bases at V and 2 bases at J, with 17 bases between. The CDR3 runs 16 residues. The CDR3 region has the DNA TGTGCCAGCAGCTTAAGCCCCGGTCCCTGGCCCTACGAGCAGTACTTC. Protein sequence: CASSLSPGPWPYEQYF.

This rearrangement joins TRBV28 to TRBJ1-1, with D maybe TRBD1 (5 bases). The ends were cut back, 2 bases at V and 2 bases at J, with 33 bases in the middle. Germline V gives CDR1 MDHEN, CDR2 SYDVKM. The CDR3 consists of 22 residues. CDR3 in amino acids: CASSLETPGGHGAGFRNTEAFF. The CDR3 coding sequence is TGTGCCAGCAGTTTAGAGACCCCCGGGGGTCACGGGGCAGGATTCCGTAACACTGAAGCTTTCTTT.

This clone was seen a single time. This chain links TRBV13 with TRBJ2-5, with D maybe TRBD1 (6 bases). The germline V and J ends were trimmed by 5 bases and 1 base, with 11 bases remaining between them. The CDR3 contains 14 residues. Germline CDR1 PRHDT, CDR2 FYEKMQ (reference sequence). Here the CDR3 DNA reads TGTGCCAGCAGCCCATGGGGGCTCCAAGAGACCCAGTACTTC. Residues: CASSPWGLQETQYF.

The CDR3 sequence: CASSPGTSGRAQETQYF. The CDR3 coding sequence is TGCGCCAGCAGCCCCGGGACTAGCGGGAGGGCACAAGAGACCCAGTACTTC. This chain joins TRBV4-1 and TRBJ2-5; 16 bases align to TRBD2. Germline CDR1 is MGHRA and CDR2 is YSYEKL. The trim removed 4 bases at V and 2 bases at J, leaving 4 bases unmatched. The CDR3 is made up of 17 amino acids.

A few counts support this clone. This chain links TRBV28 with TRBJ1-5, with no clear D. This CDR3 has 14 amino acids. Trimming shortened V by 7 bases and J by 4 bases, and 14 bases separated the two germline ends. Germline V gene data show CDR1 as MDHEN and CDR2 as SYDVKM. Here the CDR3 reads CASNSISLNQPQHF. CDR3 bases: TGTGCCAGCAACTCAATTTCCCTTAATCAGCCCCAGCATTTT.

The rearrangement links TRBV3-1 (or the pseudogene TRBV3-2) to TRBJ2-1, with 7 bases fitting TRBD2. The V and J ends lost 3 bases and 10 bases, in that order; junction bases with no gene match: 9. This CDR3 spans 14 amino acids. CDR1 and CDR2 from the germline V gene are LGHDT and YNNKEL (reference sequence). The CDR3 DNA sequence: TGTGCCAGCAGCCAGCACCTAGCGGAAGACGAGCAGTTCTTC. This codes for CASSQHLAEDEQFF.

The rearrangement joins TRBV5-6 to TRBJ1-2; D is perhaps TRBD1 (5 bases). The CDR3 runs to 14 residues. The V gene lost 4 bases and the J gene lost 4 bases, with 14 bases spanning the gap. The germline V gene encodes CDR1 SGHDT and CDR2 YYEEEE. CDR3 coding DNA: TGTGCCAGCAGCAAGGGGCCGGGCTCCTATGGCTACACCTTC. Translating gives CASSKGPGSYGYTF.

The V and J genes are TRBV19 and TRBJ2-3; 11 bases match TRBD2. CDR3 length equals 16 residues. V lost 5 bases, J lost 7 bases, and 11 bases stayed unmatched. In germline, CDR1 is LNHDA, CDR2 SQIVND (reference sequence). CDR3 nucleotide sequence: TGTGCCAGTAGTGTACTTACTAGCGGGAGTTCTCATACGCAGTATTTT. Amino acids: CASSVLTSGSSHTQYF.

The rearrangement uses TRBV7-2 and TRBJ2-5, with no clear D. Germline CDR1 and CDR2: SGHTA and FQGNSA. CDR3 size: 17 residues. Between the trimmed V and J ends, which lost 1 base and 5 bases, there was a span of 20 bases. CDR3 loop: CASSLEQFVLLGETQYF. CDR3 DNA sequence: TGTGCCAGCAGCTTAGAGCAATTCGTGCTTCTCGGGGAGACCCAGTACTTC.

The chain is built from TRBV3-1 (or the pseudogene TRBV3-2) and TRBJ2-5, with 10 bases identical to TRBD2. Trimming removed 1 base from V and 2 bases from J; junction bases left unmatched: 13. Germline CDR1 reads LGHDT; CDR2 reads YNNKEL (reference sequence). The CDR3 is 19 residues long. This CDR3 is CASSQGRGFSGGNQETQYF. The CDR3 nucleotides read TGTGCCAGCAGCCAAGGAAGGGGTTTTAGCGGGGGGAATCAAGAGACCCAGTACTTC.

V gene TRBV2 combines with J gene TRBJ2-1; D possibly uses TRBD1 or TRBD2 (6 bases each). V shed 11 bases and J shed 1 base, with 15 bases lying between them. CDR3 length: 14 amino acids. In germline, CDR1 is SNHLY, CDR2 FYNNEI. The CDR3 nucleotides are TGTGCCGCCAAGGGGGACTTATCCTACAATGAGCAGTTCTTC. Its protein product is CAAKGDLSYNEQFF.

This clone was recorded only once. The rearrangement links TRBV28 to TRBJ2-7, with D perhaps matching TRBD1 or TRBD2 (5 bases each). In germline, CDR1 is MDHEN, CDR2 SYDVKM. This CDR3 region has 13 residues. Trimming left V 3 bases short and J 4 bases short, with 10 bases between. CDR3 nucleotide sequence: TGTGCCAGCAGTTTCGCAGGGAGATACGAGCAGTACTTC. Translating it yields CASSFAGRYEQYF.

The chain combines TRBV3-1 (or the pseudogene TRBV3-2) with TRBJ1-6; weak D call: TRBD1 (5 bases). CDR3 size: 15 residues. Per germline, CDR1 LGHDT and CDR2 YNNKEL (reference sequence). The ends were cut back, 5 bases at V and 7 bases at J, with 15 bases in the middle. The CDR3 bases are TGTGCCAGCAGCTCCGGGGGACGGATAAATTCACCCCTCCACTTT. Its translation is CASSSGGRINSPLHF.

The CDR3 bases are TGTGCCAGCAGCCGAGGAGTTCGGGGGATGAACACTGAAGCTTTCTTT. Translating gives CASSRGVRGMNTEAFF. The V gene is TRBV7-8, the J gene TRBJ1-1, with D tentatively TRBD1 (5 bases). This CDR3 is built from 16 residues. Trimming shortened V by 5 bases and J by 0 bases, and 16 bases separated the two germline ends. Germline CDR1 reads SGHVS; CDR2 reads FQNEAQ.

CDR3 DNA: TGTGCCAGCACCGGCCGGGGTTGGGGTGAAAAACTGTTTTTT. Its translation: CASTGRGWGEKLFF. J is TRBJ1-4 and V is TRBV2; unclear D gene. Germline V lookup: CDR1 SNHLY, CDR2 FYNNEI. This CDR3 comprises 14 residues. Trimming stripped 7 bases from V and 7 bases from J, with 16 bases between.

The rearrangement uses TRBV28 and TRBJ1-1; D is uncertain. The CDR3 is 15 residues long. Germline lookup yields CDR1 MDHEN and CDR2 SYDVKM. Trimming shortened V by 5 bases and J by 3 bases, and 16 bases separated the two germline ends. This CDR3 reads CASSPRGGWDTEAFF. The CDR3 DNA reads TGTGCCAGCAGTCCCCGTGGAGGGTGGGACACTGAAGCTTTCTTT. The variable domain in full, with the rest retrieved from reference TRBV28 and TRBJ1-1, is DVKVTQSSRYLVKRTGEKVFLECVQDMDHENMFWYRQDPGLGLRLIYFSYDVKMKEKGDIPEGYSVSREKKERFSLILESASTNQTSMYLCASSPRGGWDTEAFFGQGTRLTVV.

V usage is TRBV10-3 and J usage is TRBJ2-1, with 10 nucleotides matching TRBD1. From germline, CDR1 is ENHRY and CDR2 SYGVKD. The CDR3 totals 15 residues. V was pared by 6 bases and J by 6 bases, with 8 bases of the junction left unmatched. Here the CDR3 reads CAIRAGTGASNEQFF. The CDR3 nucleotides are TGTGCCATCAGGGCCGGGACAGGGGCGTCCAATGAGCAGTTCTTC.

The genes are TRBV7-2 and TRBJ1-1, with 10 positions matching TRBD1. The length of the CDR3 is 16 residues. The V and J ends lost 5 bases and 1 base, in that order; junction bases with no gene match: 7. The germline V gene encodes CDR1 SGHTA and CDR2 FQGNSA. CDR3 nucleotides: TGTGCCAGCAGCCCCCAACGGGACAGGGGGAACACTGAAGCTTTCTTT. It encodes CASSPQRDRGNTEAFF.